One and the same sample provided the 24 T cell receptor beta chains below, sequenced in a study of cytomegalovirus exposure and HLA in healthy donors. In the PCR, 60 Vbeta and 13 Jbeta primers were used. TCRdb's copy holds only in-frame clones and misses some; the assay was immunoSEQ multiplex PCR. The sample shows about 170,000 clones, 75% to 90% of them seen only once. Sequencing was performed on PBMCs. The receptors were gathered from a boy aged 2-15 years in good health and CMV-seronegative.

This chain connects TRBV28 to TRBJ1-1, with 7 nucleotides matching TRBD1. The germline V gene encodes CDR1 MDHEN and CDR2 SYDVKM. The length of the CDR3 is 11 residues. V lost 9 bases, J lost 6 bases, and 4 bases stayed unmatched. CDR3 sequence reads: CASHRGAEAFF. DNA of the CDR3: TGTGCCAGTCACAGGGGTGCTGAAGCTTTCTTT. Variable domain in full (rest from reference TRBV28 and TRBJ1-1): DVKVTQSSRYLVKRTGEKVFLECVQDMDHENMFWYRQDPGLGLRLIYFSYDVKMKEKGDIPEGYSVSREKKERFSLILESASTNQTSMYLCASHRGAEAFFGQGTRLTVV.

This chain connects TRBV7-9 to TRBJ2-7, with 7 bases aligning to TRBD2. The CDR3 has 17 amino acids. The germline V gene encodes CDR1 SEHNR and CDR2 FQNEAQ (reference sequence). The ends lost 5 bases at V and 5 bases at J; junction bases unmatched: 18. The CDR3 sequence is CASSTGGGGLTSHEQYF. The CDR3 DNA follows: TGTGCCAGCAGCACTGGGGGGGGTGGACTGACTAGCCACGAGCAGTACTTC.

The chain links TRBV6-6 to TRBJ2-4; TRBD1 is a possible D gene (6 bases). V was trimmed by 2 bases and J by 1 base, leaving 6 bases between them. CDR3 size: 14 residues. Germline-derived CDR1 and CDR2 are MNHNY and SVGAGI (reference sequence). The CDR3 DNA follows: TGTGCCAGCAGTTACAGGGGGGCCAAAAACATTCAGTACTTC. Protein: CASSYRGAKNIQYF.

This chain links TRBV14 with TRBJ2-7, with 9 positions matching TRBD1. Germline CDR1 is SGHDN and CDR2 is FVKESK. V lost 3 bases to trimming and J lost 5 bases; unmatched junction nucleotides: 8. The CDR3 is 15 residues long. The CDR3 protein is CASSHLMDRGDEQYV. The CDR3 region has the DNA TGTGCCAGCAGCCATTTAATGGACAGGGGAGACGAGCAGTACGTC.

This rearrangement joins TRBV14 to TRBJ2-1, with 11 bases identical to TRBD2. The germline gives CDR1 SGHDN, CDR2 FVKESK. The length of the CDR3 is 15 residues. With 4 bases clipped from V and 6 bases from J, the junction kept 5 bases outside the gene matches. The CDR3: CASSLLAGVLNEQFF. The CDR3 region has the DNA TGTGCCAGCAGCCTACTAGCGGGAGTCCTCAATGAGCAGTTCTTC.

V and J are TRBV18 and TRBJ2-2, with TRBD2 as a possible D gene (6 bases). The CDR3 is 15 residues long. The germline gives CDR1 KGHSH, CDR2 LQKENI. Trimming cost V 5 bases and J 7 bases, with 17 bases left between them. This CDR3 reads CASSSTPGTYGELFF. The DNA for the CDR3 is TGTGCCAGCTCATCGACGCCCGGGACTTACGGGGAGCTGTTTTTT.

The chain combines TRBV5-5 with TRBJ1-5; TRBD1 agrees at 8 bases. The V gene end was trimmed by 3 bases and the J gene end by 4 bases; junction bases not matched to a gene: 12. Per the germline V gene, CDR1 is SGHKS and CDR2 is YYEKEE (reference sequence). The CDR3 is made up of 17 amino acids. CDR3 sequence (DNA): TGTGCCAGCAGCTCCACCGGGGCAGGGGGCTCTAATCAGCCCCAGCATTTT. It translates to CASSSTGAGGSNQPQHF.

Details on this clone: A read error may account for a junction end that differs from germline. The J gene is TRBJ1-1, the V gene TRBV11-2; D call uncertain. The V gene's germline CDR1 is SGHAT and CDR2 FQNNGV. CDR3 length: 13 amino acids. The CDR3 region has the DNA TGTGCCAGCAGCCAACCTGGAAACAGTGAAGCTTTCTTT. The encoded protein is CASSQPGNSEAFF.

The genes are TRBV13 and TRBJ2-3, with no clear D. CDR3 length: 11 residues. Germline V gene lookup returns CDR1 PRHDT and CDR2 FYEKMQ (reference sequence). V lost 3 bases to trimming and J lost 5 bases, with 3 bases between them. The CDR3 DNA reads as TGTGCCAGCAGCTTCGGAGATACGCAGTATTTT. Protein sequence: CASSFGDTQYF.

J is TRBJ2-1 and V is TRBV6-1, with TRBD2 matching 8 bases. The length of the CDR3 is 14 residues. The germline CDR1 and CDR2 sequences are MNHNS and SASEGT. Losses at the gene ends were 7 bases for V and 8 bases for J; bases not matched to a gene: 10. The CDR3 protein is CASNGLAGEDEQFF. The DNA for the CDR3 is TGTGCCAGCAATGGCCTAGCGGGTGAAGATGAGCAGTTCTTC.

The J gene is TRBJ1-2, the V gene TRBV29-1; TRBD1 matches at 8 bases. The V and J ends lost 3 bases and 4 bases, in that order; junction bases with no gene match: 10. The CDR3 is 15 amino acids. Germline CDR1 and CDR2: SQVTM and ANQGSEA. DNA for the CDR3: TGCAGCGTTGAGCATAGACAGGGGAATTTCTATGGCTACACCTTC. Encoded protein: CSVEHRQGNFYGYTF.

The CDR3 DNA is TGTGCCAGCGGGTCCGAGGGAGGTGGAGAGCAGTACTTC. Its protein is CASGSEGGGEQYF. The rearrangement uses TRBV2 and TRBJ2-7; weak D call: TRBD2 (6 bases). This CDR3 spans 13 amino acids. Trimming cost V 8 bases and J 7 bases, with 18 bases left between them. Germline V CDR1 and CDR2: SNHLY, FYNNEI.

The rearrangement joins TRBV5-1 to TRBJ2-1; 9 nucleotides line up with TRBD2. This CDR3 is built from 17 residues. V lost 4 bases, J lost 8 bases, and 16 bases stayed unmatched. Germline lookup yields CDR1 SGHRS and CDR2 YFSETQ. The CDR3 sequence: CASSQGRLGGGRDEQFF. CDR3 coding DNA: TGCGCCAGCAGCCAAGGCCGACTAGGGGGCGGGAGGGATGAGCAGTTCTTC.

J is TRBJ1-5 and V is TRBV18; TRBD1 matches at 8 bases. CDR3 length: 15 amino acids. Trimming took 2 bases from V and 5 from J; bases not matched to a gene: 5. Germline V gives CDR1 KGHSH, CDR2 LQKENI. The CDR3 spells CASSPSDRAYQPQHF. The CDR3 coding sequence is TGTGCCAGCTCACCATCGGACAGGGCCTATCAGCCCCAGCATTTT.

The gene calls are TRBV10-2 and TRBJ2-7; 7 positions agree with TRBD2. Germline-derived CDR1 and CDR2 are WSHSY and SAAADI. The CDR3 length is 14 residues. The trim removed 7 bases at V and 4 bases at J, leaving 10 bases unmatched. The CDR3 is CASTKGGDGYEQYF. The CDR3 coding sequence is TGCGCCAGCACTAAGGGAGGGGATGGGTACGAGCAGTACTTC.

The chain recombines TRBV7-9 with TRBJ1-1, with D unclear. V dropped 5 bases and J dropped 5 bases, with 9 bases sitting between them. Germline V gene lookup returns CDR1 SEHNR and CDR2 FQNEAQ (reference sequence). This CDR3 is 12 amino acids long. CDR3 in DNA: TGTGCCAGCAGCAGAACGGGGACTGAAGCTTTCTTT. This encodes CASSRTGTEAFF.

The chain couples TRBV7-9 to TRBJ1-1; D gene unclear. V lost 0 bases and J lost 0, with 11 bases in between. Germline V gene lookup returns CDR1 SEHNR and CDR2 FQNEAQ (reference sequence). This CDR3 spans 16 amino acids. CDR3 DNA sequence: TGTGCCAGCAGCTTAGCGGTCCTCGGGATGAACACTGAAGCTTTCTTT. The encoded protein is CASSLAVLGMNTEAFF.

The count of this clone is one. The genes are TRBV6-1 and TRBJ2-7; 12 nucleotides match TRBD2. CDR3 length: 16 amino acids. Germline CDR1 is MNHNS and CDR2 is SASEGT. Germline trimming cut 1 base from V and 6 bases from J; bases unmatched to any gene: 7. CDR3 nucleotides: TGTGCCAGCAGTGAAGTCGGGCTAGCGGGAGGGACCGAGCAGTACTTC. Amino acid sequence: CASSEVGLAGGTEQYF.

The chain joins TRBV7-6 to TRBJ2-3; D perhaps matches TRBD1 (6 bases). The germline CDR1 and CDR2 sequences are SGHVS and FNYEAQ. V lost 1 base, J lost 0 bases, and 11 bases lay in between. CDR3 length: 16 amino acids. This chain's CDR3 is CASSLGSRGSTDTQYF. The CDR3 coding sequence is TGTGCCAGCAGCTTAGGTAGTAGGGGGAGCACAGATACGCAGTATTTT.

This clone was counted a single time. The chain is built from TRBV7-9 and TRBJ1-1, with D uncertain. Germline-derived CDR1 and CDR2 are SEHNR and FQNEAQ (reference sequence). This CDR3 contains 14 residues. V gave up 2 bases and J gave up 1 base, with 8 bases separating them. The chain's CDR3 is CASSLTEPNTEAFF. Here the CDR3 DNA reads TGTGCCAGCAGCTTAACAGAGCCGAACACTGAAGCTTTCTTT.

The rearrangement joins TRBV19 to TRBJ1-1; the D is unclear. Trimming stripped 6 bases from V and 1 base from J, with 12 bases between. This CDR3 has 14 residues. The germline V gene has CDR1 LNHDA and CDR2 SQIVND (reference sequence). The CDR3 region has the DNA TGTGCCAGTAGCCCGTCGGGGTCGAACACTGAAGCTTTCTTT. It specifies CASSPSGSNTEAFF.

The chain links TRBV9 to TRBJ1-4; 8 positions agree with TRBD1. The CDR3 length is 13 residues. Germline lookup yields CDR1 SGDLS and CDR2 YYNGEE. Trimming removed 0 bases from V and 8 bases from J; junction bases left unmatched: 0. The CDR3 here is CASSVGTGEKLFF. The CDR3 DNA reads TGTGCCAGCAGCGTAGGGACAGGGGAAAAACTGTTTTTT.

The chain is built from TRBV29-1 and TRBJ2-1; D perhaps matches TRBD1 (5 bases). The germline V gene encodes CDR1 SQVTM and CDR2 ANQGSEA. The CDR3 loop spans 13 amino acids. The V end was cut by 3 bases, the J end by 4 bases, with 10 bases between. The CDR3 is CSVDSREYNEQFF. The CDR3 DNA is TGCAGCGTTGATTCCAGGGAATACAATGAGCAGTTCTTC.

The V gene is TRBV2, the J gene TRBJ2-5; TRBD2 is a possible D gene (6 bases). Trimming removed 11 bases from V and 2 bases from J, with 15 bases in between. This CDR3 spans 13 amino acids. Per the germline V gene, CDR1 is SNHLY and CDR2 is FYNNEI. CDR3 region: CAAGRDAQETQYF. The CDR3 DNA reads TGTGCCGCGGGGCGGGACGCACAAGAGACCCAGTACTTC. Together with reference TRBV2 and TRBJ2-5, the CDR3 gives the full variable domain: EPEVTQTPSHQVTQMGQEVILRCVPISNHLYFYWYRQILGQKVEFLVSFYNNEISEKSEIFDDQFSVERPDGSNFTLKIRSTKLEDSAMYFCAAGRDAQETQYFGPGTRLLVL.